This entry describes one T cell receptor (beta chain). Other DNA sequences in this sample translate to the same CDR3. This specimen belongs to a study of blood T cell repertoires in COVID-19. The length of the CDR3 is 15 residues. Germline-derived CDR1 and CDR2 are MGHDK and SYGVNS. V trimming: 4 bases; J trimming: 3 bases; junction bases outside the gene matches: 6. Generated by immunoSEQ multiplex PCR, the TCRdb table keeps only in-frame clones and is missing some. The sample lists about 170,000 clones, approximately 86% occurring once. Material for sequencing was peripheral blood. The chain employs TRBV25-1 and TRBJ2-7; 10 nucleotides match TRBD1. This receptor was identified in a man aged 55 to 70 who had recovered from COVID-19. The CDR3 DNA sequence: TGTGCCAGCAGTGTCGCCGGGACAGGGGACTACGAGCAGTACTTC. It translates to CASSVAGTGDYEQYF.